Below, 21 T cell receptor beta chains from the same sample are listed, as sequenced in a study of molecular identifiers for immune sequencing clone quantification. TCRdb independently ran MiXCR on the PCR reads; one entry per CDR3 protein. Seen here are 550,000 to 750,000 distinct CDR3 sequences, less than 20% observed once, and the top ten hold 0.85%. Sample: naive CD8+ T cells from blood, with Jurkat cell RNA spiked in. Subset of the sample: FACS-sorted CD8+CD4-CCR7+CD45RA+ naive T cells. The receptor set was obtained from a human donor in good health. Some libraries in this study had Jurkat cell RNA spiked in.

This chain connects TRBV12-2 to TRBJ1-5. TRBV12-2 is a pseudogene. This CDR3 has 13 amino acids. CDR3 in DNA: TGTGCAAGTCGCTTAGCGATTTATCAGCCCCAGCATTTT. The encoded protein is CASRLAIYQPQHF.

This clonotype was recorded once. Since a much larger clone is just one base distant, this may be a read error. Because it lacks the conserved phenylalanine or tryptophan at the end, this CDR3 is likely a read error. The V and J genes are TRBV4-3 and TRBJ2-7; D is unresolved. Germline V gene sequence: CDR1 LGHNA, CDR2 YSLEER. This CDR3 contains 15 residues. Between the trimmed V and J ends, which lost 0 bases and 1 base, there was a span of 10 bases. CDR3 DNA sequence: TGCGCCAGCAGCCAAGATTGGGTCGCGTCCTACGAGCAGTACTCC. This translates into CASSQDWVASYEQYS.

As regards this clonotype: One junction end does not reproduce the germline sequence, and a read error may be involved. The V gene is TRBV5-1, the J gene TRBJ2-7, with 7 bases lining up with TRBD1. This CDR3 has 13 amino acids. From germline, CDR1 is SGHRS and CDR2 YFSETQ. The DNA of the CDR3 is TGCGCCGGCAGTTTGGACAGGAGCTACGAGCAGTACTTC. As protein: CAGSLDRSYEQYF.

For this clonotype: This may be a read error, as it is one base from a much larger clone. The chain is built from TRBV28 and TRBJ1-5; D is ambiguous. The ends were cut back, 8 bases at V and 2 bases at J, with 7 bases in the middle. The CDR3 totals 12 residues. The V gene's germline CDR1 is MDHEN and CDR2 SYDVKM. CDR3 in amino acids: CASERGNQPQHF. DNA for the CDR3: TGTGCCAGCGAGCGGGGCAATCAGCCCCAGCATTTT.

A remark on this clonotype: A single base separates this from a much larger clone, so it may be a read error. In DNA form, the CDR3 reads TGCTGCGTTGAAGAGGGCAGGGGGCGCCCCAATGAGCAGTTCTTC. This encodes CCVEEGRGRPNEQFF. This rearrangement joins TRBV29-1 to TRBJ2-1, with 8 bases lining up with TRBD1. Germline lookup yields CDR1 SQVTM and CDR2 ANQGSEA. The CDR3 extends over 15 amino acids.

About this clonotype itself: A much bigger clone sits one base away, suggesting this may be a read error. The rearrangement joins TRBV3-1 to TRBJ2-5; possibly TRBD2 for D (5 bases). The CDR3 has 16 residues. The V gene's germline CDR1 is LGHDT and CDR2 YNNKEL (reference sequence). The CDR3 loop is CASSQDRTRRGETPYF. The CDR3 DNA follows: TGTGCCAGCAGCCAAGACAGGACTCGTCGAGGCGAGACCCCGTACTTC.

This clonotype came up many times. The J gene is TRBJ1-4, the V gene TRBV7-9, with D tentatively TRBD1 (5 bases). Germline V gene lookup returns CDR1 SEHNR and CDR2 FQNEAQ (reference sequence). With 2 bases removed from V and 5 bases from J, the gap between germline ends came to 18 bases. The CDR3 totals 17 residues. This chain's CDR3 is CASSLNKQANPNEKLFF. DNA of the CDR3: TGTGCCAGCAGCTTAAATAAACAGGCGAATCCCAATGAAAAACTGTTTTTT.

A word on this clonotype: A single base separates this from a much larger clone, so it may be a read error. V gene TRBV30 combines with J gene TRBJ2-3; TRBD2 matches 11 bases. Per germline, CDR1 GTSNPN and CDR2 SVGIG (reference sequence). V lost 2 bases and J lost 1; bases outside the gene matches: 8. This CDR3 is 17 amino acids long. The CDR3 DNA sequence: TGTGCCTGGAGTTCACTAGCGGGAGAGCCTGGCACAGATACGCAGTATTTT. It translates to CAWSSLAGEPGTDTQYF.

About this clonotype itself: This may arise from a read error, as a much more abundant clone is one base away. V gene TRBV12-3 or TRBV12-4 combines with J gene TRBJ1-5; the D gene is possibly TRBD1 (5 bases). This CDR3 has 14 amino acids. Trimming cost V 5 bases and J 6 bases, with 14 bases left between them. The CDR3 protein is CASSNRQWVQPQHF. The CDR3 nucleotides read TGTGCCAGCAGTAACAGACAGTGGGTTCAGCCCCAGCATTTT.

There are many counts of this clonotype. For the CDR3, the DNA is TGTGCCAGCAACCCGAGGGGCCAAGAGACCCAGTACTTC. Protein product: CASNPRGQETQYF. The gene calls are TRBV28 and TRBJ2-5, with D perhaps being TRBD1 or TRBD2 (5 bases each). The germline V gene has CDR1 MDHEN and CDR2 SYDVKM. V lost 7 bases and J 1 base, leaving 10 bases between the germline ends. CDR3 length: 13 amino acids.

At least ten counts were recorded for this clonotype. This chain connects TRBV30 to TRBJ2-7; 8 nucleotides align to TRBD1. After removal of 2 bases from V and 5 bases from J, the junction contained 8 bases not matched to a gene. Germline V gene data show CDR1 as GTSNPN and CDR2 as SVGIG (reference sequence). The CDR3 spans 14 residues. CDR3 protein: CAWSTRTGRHEQYF. CDR3 in DNA: TGTGCCTGGAGTACCCGGACAGGGAGGCACGAGCAGTACTTC.

A few counts support this clonotype. Compared with germline, one end of the junction differs, possibly owing to a read error. This rearrangement joins TRBV7-9 to TRBJ2-7; 9 nucleotides line up with TRBD1. Germline assignment: CDR1 SEHNR and CDR2 FQNEAQ (reference sequence). The CDR3 is made up of 13 amino acids. For the CDR3, the DNA is TGTGCCAGCAGCCTAGGGACAGGGTACGAGCGGTACTTC. It yields the protein CASSLGTGYERYF. The complete variable domain, with remaining parts taken from reference TRBV7-9 and TRBJ2-7, reads DTGVSQNPRHKITKRGQNVTFRCDPISEHNRLYWYRQTLGQGPEFLTYFQNEAQLEKSRLLSDRFSAERPKGSFSTLEIQRTEQGDSAMYLCASSLGTGYERYFGPGTRLTVT.

This clonotype has ten or more counts. The chain is built from TRBV5-1 and TRBJ2-3; 9 bases are a match to TRBD2. The V segment lost 0 bases and the J segment 6 bases; nucleotides outside the gene matches: 8. The CDR3 sequence is 16 residues long. Germline CDR1 SGHRS, CDR2 YFSETQ. This CDR3 reads CASSLGDSGGSDTQYF. The CDR3 DNA reads as TGCGCCAGCAGCTTGGGGGATAGCGGGGGAAGCGATACGCAGTATTTT.

This clonotype has just a few counts. The rearrangement uses TRBV5-6 and TRBJ2-2; D tentatively reads TRBD1 or TRBD2 (5 bases each). V lost 4 bases to trimming and J lost 3 bases, with 10 bases between them. The germline gives CDR1 SGHDT, CDR2 YYEEEE. The CDR3 is 14 amino acids. The CDR3 loop reads CASSPGADTGELFF. The CDR3 DNA follows: TGTGCCAGCAGCCCCGGGGCGGACACCGGGGAGCTGTTTTTT.

This clonotype came up many times. The rearrangement uses TRBV27 and TRBJ2-7; 8 bases fit TRBD1. The CDR3 is 12 amino acids. J gave up 6 bases and V 10 bases, and 8 bases lay outside the gene matches. Germline V gives CDR1 MNHEY, CDR2 SMNVEV (reference sequence). CDR3 sequence: CATQQGGVEQYF. CDR3 coding DNA: TGTGCCACCCAACAGGGGGGTGTCGAGCAGTACTTC.

This clonotype was counted a single time. A much larger clone sits a single nucleotide away, making a read error possible. The rearrangement links TRBV20-1 to TRBJ2-7; D call uncertain. The CDR3 is made up of 12 amino acids. CDR1 is DFQATT, CDR2 SNEGSKA, per germline (reference sequence). The CDR3 nucleotides read TGCAGTGCTAGAACGGACCCCTACGGGCAGTACTTC. Translating it yields CSARTDPYGQYF.

Note on this clonotype: This clone may be a read error of a much larger clone one base away. The chain carries TRBV5-1 and TRBJ2-1, with D perhaps given as TRBD1 or TRBD2 (6 bases each). CDR3 length: 15 amino acids. Per germline, CDR1 SGHRS and CDR2 YFSETQ. V lost 2 bases to trimming and J lost 1 base, with 10 bases between them. The CDR3 here is CASSLRGPSYNEQFF. In DNA, the CDR3 is TGCGCCAGCAGCTTACGGGGGCCATCCTACAATGAGCAGTTCTTC. The variable domain in full, with the rest retrieved from reference TRBV5-1 and TRBJ2-1, is KAGVTQTPRYLIKTRGQQVTLSCSPISGHRSVSWYQQTPGQGLQFLFEYFSETQRNKGNFPGRFSGRQFSNSRSEMNVSTLELGDSALYLCASSLRGPSYNEQFFGPGTRLTVL.

This clonotype has a count of ten or more. The genes are TRBV7-6 and TRBJ2-5; the D is unclear. CDR3 size: 15 residues. Germline values: CDR1 SGHVS, CDR2 FNYEAQ. Trimming stripped 2 bases from V and 0 bases from J, with 10 bases between. CDR3 in DNA: TGTGCCAGCAGCTTATTCGTAACGGACCAAGAGACCCAGTACTTC. This codes for CASSLFVTDQETQYF.

This clonotype was picked up many times. The CDR3 is CASSLTGTGGTIYF. In DNA, the CDR3 is TGTGCCAGCAGCTTAACAGGGACGGGAGGCACCATATATTTT. This chain joins TRBV7-6 and TRBJ1-3, with a tentative D call TRBD1 (6 bases). Deletions cut 2 bases from V and 9 bases from J, with 14 bases between. CDR1 is SGHVS, CDR2 FNYEAQ, per germline. The CDR3 is 14 amino acids.

With regard to this clonotype: Compared with germline, one end of the junction differs, possibly owing to a read error. The CDR3 reads CASSMGGHQYNVQFF. The CDR3, as DNA: TGTGCCAGTAGTATGGGGGGACATCAGTACAATGTGCAGTTCTTC. The gene calls are TRBV19 and TRBJ2-1, with D perhaps TRBD1 or TRBD2 (6 bases each). Germline CDR1 reads LNHDA; CDR2 reads SQIVND (reference sequence). This CDR3 spans 15 amino acids.

As to this clonotype: An end of the junction differs from the germline gene, which may be a read error. The chain joins TRBV2 to TRBJ2-1; 10 nucleotides line up with TRBD2. The CDR3 contains 16 residues. From germline, CDR1 is SNHLY and CDR2 FYNNEI. The CDR3 region has the DNA TGTGCCAGCACCCAACTAGCGGGAAGCTCCTACAATGGGCAGTTCTTC. Translating it yields CASTQLAGSSYNGQFF. Full variable domain (missing parts from reference TRBV2 and TRBJ2-1): EPEVTQTPSHQVTQMGQEVILRCVPISNHLYFYWYRQILGQKVEFLVSFYNNEISEKSEIFDDQFSVERPDGSNFTLKIRSTKLEDSAMYFCASTQLAGSSYNGQFFGPGTRLTVL.